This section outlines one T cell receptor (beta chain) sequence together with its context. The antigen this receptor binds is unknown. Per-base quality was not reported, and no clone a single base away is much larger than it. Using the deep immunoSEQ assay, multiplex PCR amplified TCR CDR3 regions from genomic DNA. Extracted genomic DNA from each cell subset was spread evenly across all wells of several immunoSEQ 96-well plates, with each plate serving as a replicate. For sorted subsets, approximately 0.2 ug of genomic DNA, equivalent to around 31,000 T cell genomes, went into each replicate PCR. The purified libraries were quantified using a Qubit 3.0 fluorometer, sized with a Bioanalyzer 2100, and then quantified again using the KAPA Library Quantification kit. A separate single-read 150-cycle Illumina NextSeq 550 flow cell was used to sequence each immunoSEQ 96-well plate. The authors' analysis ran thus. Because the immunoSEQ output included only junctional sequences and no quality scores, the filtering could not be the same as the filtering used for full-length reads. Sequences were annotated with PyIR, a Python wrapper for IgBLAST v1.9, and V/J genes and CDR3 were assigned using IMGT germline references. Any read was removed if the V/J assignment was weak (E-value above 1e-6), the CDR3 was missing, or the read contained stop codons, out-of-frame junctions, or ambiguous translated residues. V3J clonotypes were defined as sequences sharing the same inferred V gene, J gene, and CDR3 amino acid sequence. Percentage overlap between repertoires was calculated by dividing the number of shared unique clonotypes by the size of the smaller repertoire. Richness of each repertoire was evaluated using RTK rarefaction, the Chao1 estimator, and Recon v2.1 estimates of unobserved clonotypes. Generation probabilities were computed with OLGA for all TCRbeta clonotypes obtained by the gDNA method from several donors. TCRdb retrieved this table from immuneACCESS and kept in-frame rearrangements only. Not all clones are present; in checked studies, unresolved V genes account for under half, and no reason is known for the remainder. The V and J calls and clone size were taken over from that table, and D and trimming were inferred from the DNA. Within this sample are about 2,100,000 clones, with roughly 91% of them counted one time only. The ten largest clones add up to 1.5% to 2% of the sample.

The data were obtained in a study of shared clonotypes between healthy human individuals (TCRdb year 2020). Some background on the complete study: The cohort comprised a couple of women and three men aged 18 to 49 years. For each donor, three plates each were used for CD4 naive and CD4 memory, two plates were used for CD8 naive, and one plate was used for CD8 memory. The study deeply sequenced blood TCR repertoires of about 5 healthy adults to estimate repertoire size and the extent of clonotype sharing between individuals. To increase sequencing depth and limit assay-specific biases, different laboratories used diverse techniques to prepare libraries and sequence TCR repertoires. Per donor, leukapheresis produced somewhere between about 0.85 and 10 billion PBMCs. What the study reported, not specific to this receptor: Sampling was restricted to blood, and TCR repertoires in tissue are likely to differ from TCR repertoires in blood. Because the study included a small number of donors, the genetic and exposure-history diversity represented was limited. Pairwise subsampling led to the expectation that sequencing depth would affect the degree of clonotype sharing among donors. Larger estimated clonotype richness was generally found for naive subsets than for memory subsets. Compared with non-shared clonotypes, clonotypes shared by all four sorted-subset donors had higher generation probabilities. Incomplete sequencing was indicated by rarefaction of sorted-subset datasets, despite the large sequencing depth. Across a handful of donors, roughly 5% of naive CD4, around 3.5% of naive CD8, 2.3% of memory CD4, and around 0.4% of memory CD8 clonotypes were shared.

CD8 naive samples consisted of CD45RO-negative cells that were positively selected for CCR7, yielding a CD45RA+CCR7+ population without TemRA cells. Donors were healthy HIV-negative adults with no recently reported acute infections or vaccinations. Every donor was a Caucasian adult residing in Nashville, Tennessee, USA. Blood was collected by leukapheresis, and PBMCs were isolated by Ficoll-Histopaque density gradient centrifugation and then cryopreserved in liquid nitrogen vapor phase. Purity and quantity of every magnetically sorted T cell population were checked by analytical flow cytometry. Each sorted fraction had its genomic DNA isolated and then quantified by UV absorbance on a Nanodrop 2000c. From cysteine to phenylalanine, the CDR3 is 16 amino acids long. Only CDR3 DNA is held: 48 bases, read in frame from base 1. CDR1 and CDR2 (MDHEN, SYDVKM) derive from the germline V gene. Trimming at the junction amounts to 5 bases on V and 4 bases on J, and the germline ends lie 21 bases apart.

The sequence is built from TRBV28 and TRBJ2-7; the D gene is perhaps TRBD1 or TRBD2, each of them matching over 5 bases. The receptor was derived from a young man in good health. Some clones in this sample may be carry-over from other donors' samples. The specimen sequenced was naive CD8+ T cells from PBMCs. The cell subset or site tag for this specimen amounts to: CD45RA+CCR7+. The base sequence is TGTGCCAGCAGTCTAGCTCCAGGGATTAGAACGTACGAGCAGTACTTC. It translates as CASSLAPGIRTYEQYF.